These T cell receptor beta chains were read from a single sample in a study of OX40 agonist ivuxolimab in advanced cancers. Sequencing was performed with immunoSEQ multiplex PCR; in TCRdb, only in-frame clones are kept and a portion is missing. The data show 42,000 or so clones, 82% seen once. Here the sequenced sample was CD4+ or CD8+ T cells sorted from blood, taken in a trial of the OX40 agonist ivuxolimab. The receptor source for this set is an adult with an advanced solid tumor such as melanoma, head and neck, liver or kidney cancer. Both conserved end residues are part of each CDR3. D genes are given only for firm matches. Clone size is given for some rows only: seen once, a few or many times, or a class if the clone is expanded.

d_gene: .; v_gene: TRBV15; abundance: .; j_gene: TRBJ1-4; CDR3aa: CATSRETSEKLFF; CDR3nt: TGTGCCACCAGCAGAGAGACATCCGAAAAACTGTTTTTT
d_gene: TRBD1; v_gene: TRBV5-1; abundance: .; j_gene: TRBJ1-2; CDR3aa: CASSLWTGTDGYTF; CDR3nt: TGCGCCAGCAGCTTGTGGACAGGGACCGATGGCTACACCTTC
d_gene: .; v_gene: TRBV5-1; abundance: .; j_gene: TRBJ2-7; CDR3aa: CASSLNFFSEQYF; CDR3nt: TGCGCCAGCAGCTTGAACTTCTTCTCCGAGCAGTACTTC
d_gene: TRBD1; v_gene: TRBV6-5; abundance: few; j_gene: TRBJ1-5; CDR3aa: CASRGQGNNQPQHF; CDR3nt: TGTGCCAGCAGGGGACAGGGAAACAATCAGCCCCAGCATTTT
d_gene: .; v_gene: TRBV28; abundance: .; j_gene: TRBJ1-6; CDR3aa: CASYNTFVSPLHF; CDR3nt: TGTGCCAGTTATAATACCTTTGTTTCACCCCTCCACTTT
d_gene: .; v_gene: TRBV28; abundance: .; j_gene: TRBJ1-1; CDR3aa: CASSFGQMNTEAFF; CDR3nt: TGTGCCAGCAGTTTTGGTCAGATGAACACTGAAGCTTTCTTT
d_gene: .; v_gene: TRBV2; abundance: .; j_gene: TRBJ2-7; CDR3aa: CASSAGSQYEQYF; CDR3nt: TGTGCCAGCAGTGCTGGGAGCCAGTACGAGCAGTACTTC
d_gene: .; v_gene: TRBV4-2; abundance: .; j_gene: TRBJ2-2; CDR3aa: CASSQEAGSKSGELFF; CDR3nt: TGTGCCAGCAGCCAAGAGGCGGGATCCAAGTCCGGGGAGCTGTTTTTT
d_gene: .; v_gene: TRBV7-2; abundance: .; j_gene: TRBJ1-6; CDR3aa: CASSQGVPSYNSPLHF; CDR3nt: TGTGCCAGCAGCCAGGGTGTTCCCTCCTATAATTCACCCCTCCACTTT
d_gene: TRBD2; v_gene: TRBV4-1; abundance: .; j_gene: TRBJ2-1; CDR3aa: CASSFPSPSSGGHNEQFF; CDR3nt: TGCGCCAGCAGCTTCCCTTCACCGTCTAGCGGGGGACACAATGAGCAGTTCTTC
d_gene: TRBD2; v_gene: TRBV6-5; abundance: .; j_gene: TRBJ2-7; CDR3aa: CASSYGSSGGYEQYF; CDR3nt: TGTGCCAGCAGTTACGGATCTAGCGGGGGGTACGAGCAGTACTTC
d_gene: .; v_gene: TRBV4-3; abundance: .; j_gene: TRBJ2-1; CDR3aa: CASGIQGIDEQFF; CDR3nt: TGCGCCAGCGGGATACAGGGTATAGATGAGCAGTTCTTC
d_gene: .; v_gene: TRBV6-5; abundance: .; j_gene: TRBJ1-6; CDR3aa: CASRIGGNSPLHF; CDR3nt: TGTGCCAGCAGGATAGGGGGGAATTCACCCCTCCACTTT
d_gene: TRBD1; v_gene: TRBV5-6; abundance: .; j_gene: TRBJ1-4; CDR3aa: CASSIRGNEKLFF; CDR3nt: TGTGCCAGCAGCATCAGGGGGAATGAAAAACTGTTTTTT
d_gene: TRBD2; v_gene: TRBV27; abundance: once; j_gene: TRBJ2-5; CDR3aa: CASSSRVFGWEGRETQYF; CDR3nt: TGTGCCAGCAGTTCGCGGGTCTTCGGGTGGGAGGGCCGGGAGACCCAGTACTTC
d_gene: .; v_gene: TRBV27; abundance: .; j_gene: TRBJ2-3; CDR3aa: CASSMVRGTDTQYF; CDR3nt: TGTGCCAGCAGTATGGTCAGGGGCACAGATACGCAGTATTTT
d_gene: .; v_gene: TRBV6-5; abundance: .; j_gene: TRBJ2-7; CDR3aa: CASSSLAYYEQYF; CDR3nt: TGTGCCAGCAGTTCCCTTGCCTACTACGAGCAGTACTTC
d_gene: .; v_gene: TRBV7-9; abundance: .; j_gene: TRBJ2-7; CDR3aa: CASSSRQGTYEQYF; CDR3nt: TGTGCCAGCAGCTCAAGGCAGGGAACCTACGAGCAGTACTTC
d_gene: TRBD1; v_gene: TRBV12-5; abundance: .; j_gene: TRBJ1-2; CDR3aa: CASGLVTGGDNYGYTF; CDR3nt: TGTGCTAGTGGTTTGGTAACAGGGGGTGACAACTATGGCTACACCTTC
d_gene: TRBD2; v_gene: TRBV7-9; abundance: many; j_gene: TRBJ2-3; CDR3aa: CASSPPLGLAGGTDTQYF; CDR3nt: TGTGCCAGCAGCCCTCCCCTTGGACTAGCGGGAGGCACAGATACGCAGTATTTT
d_gene: TRBD1; v_gene: TRBV2; abundance: once; j_gene: TRBJ1-1; CDR3aa: CASTADRGRPEAFF; CDR3nt: TGTGCCAGCACCGCGGACAGGGGACGGCCTGAAGCTTTCTTT
d_gene: .; v_gene: TRBV2; abundance: .; j_gene: TRBJ1-5; CDR3aa: CASEGGLGNSNQPQHF; CDR3nt: TGTGCCAGCGAGGGAGGGTTGGGGAATAGCAATCAGCCCCAGCATTTT
d_gene: TRBD1; v_gene: TRBV19; abundance: .; j_gene: TRBJ1-4; CDR3aa: CASSIQPDRGREKLFF; CDR3nt: TGTGCCAGTAGTATACAGCCTGACAGGGGTAGAGAAAAACTGTTTTTT
d_gene: TRBD1; v_gene: TRBV11-2; abundance: .; j_gene: TRBJ2-4; CDR3aa: CASRGQGEIVQYF; CDR3nt: TGTGCCAGCAGAGGGCAGGGGGAGATCGTTCAGTACTTC
d_gene: .; v_gene: TRBV4-1; abundance: once; j_gene: TRBJ2-7; CDR3aa: CASSPAGNEQYF; CDR3nt: TGCGCCAGCAGCCCCGCCGGGAACGAGCAGTACTTC
d_gene: .; v_gene: TRBV7-7; abundance: .; j_gene: TRBJ2-2; CDR3aa: CASSPTTNTGELFF; CDR3nt: TGTGCCAGCAGCCCTACAACGAACACCGGGGAGCTGTTTTTT
d_gene: .; v_gene: TRBV2; abundance: once; j_gene: TRBJ1-1; CDR3aa: CASSDLGTTEAFF; CDR3nt: TGTGCCAGCAGTGACCTTGGGACCACTGAAGCTTTCTTT
d_gene: .; v_gene: TRBV11-1; abundance: .; j_gene: TRBJ2-5; CDR3aa: CASSLAPMGSLTQYF; CDR3nt: TGTGCCAGCAGCTTGGCCCCGATGGGAAGTTTGACCCAGTACTTC
d_gene: .; v_gene: TRBV18; abundance: .; j_gene: TRBJ2-2; CDR3aa: CASSPQAGNTGELFF; CDR3nt: TGTGCCAGCTCACCTCAGGCCGGGAACACCGGGGAGCTGTTTTTT
d_gene: .; v_gene: TRBV11-2; abundance: .; j_gene: TRBJ2-7; CDR3aa: CASSLAPDGNYEQYF; CDR3nt: TGTGCCAGCAGCTTAGCGCCTGACGGTAACTACGAGCAGTACTTC
d_gene: .; v_gene: TRBV5-4; abundance: once; j_gene: TRBJ1-2; CDR3aa: CASSPGGTNYGYTF; CDR3nt: TGTGCCAGCAGCCCGGGAGGAACAAACTATGGCTACACCTTC